The clone carrying this T cell receptor (beta chain) has only a few counts. As yet, its antigen is unknown. A second PCR, run for roughly 7 to 11 cycles, used a sample-barcoded 5' primer plus a J-beta primer mix. Every cDNA molecule carried a tag from a template-switch adaptor bearing 12 random nucleotides. TCRdb analysed the 5' RACE reads with MiXCR anew, one entry per CDR3 protein. The repertoire holds about 700,000 distinct CDR3 sequences, approximately 29% seen once, with just over 15% in the top ten. Every sample yielded at least 6.5 million isolated PBMCs. This specimen comes from a study of blood T cells in healthy people across ages. V was clipped by 6 bases and J by 3 bases, with 12 bases between them. The CDR3 has 14 residues. Study-level results: Possibly, changes in expanded clonotypes were confounded because donor CMV status was unknown. Diversity estimates drawn from one million T cells were deemed underestimates.

The clonotype comes from an elderly woman in good health. Input material: blood. The chain links TRBV12-3 or TRBV12-4 to TRBJ2-4, with no clear D. The CDR3 region has the DNA TGTGCCAGCAGCCCCACGCTGGGCAAAAACATTCAGTACTTC. It specifies CASSPTLGKNIQYF.